Given below is one T cell receptor (beta chain) in context. TCRdb's table, derived via immunoSEQ multiplex PCR, lists solely in-frame clones and lacks some. The sample lists tens of thousands of clones, more than 90% occurring once. Germline lookup yields CDR1 SGHDN and CDR2 FVKESK. The CDR3 contains 16 residues. V lost 3 bases to trimming and J lost 2 bases, with 16 bases between them. This specimen comes from a study of technical replicates of blood from several donors. What was sequenced was PBMCs. The chain is built from TRBV14 and TRBJ2-5; no clear D. The TCR was taken from a human donor in good health. Some clones in this sample may be carry-over from other donors' samples. The CDR3 coding sequence is TGTGCCAGCAGCCAGCCACGGTTACTTATTCAAGAGACCCAGTACTTC. This codes for CASSQPRLLIQETQYF.